A single sample is the source of the 26 T cell receptor beta chains below, sequenced in a study of blood T cell repertoires in COVID-19. Produced via immunoSEQ multiplex PCR; TCRdb's table is partial and in-frame only. The sample has fewer than 90,000 clones, roughly 90% seen once. The sample consisted of peripheral blood. These receptors came from a male donor with acute or convalescent COVID-19.

The V gene is TRBV19, the J gene TRBJ1-5; TRBD1 aligns across 7 bases. CDR3 length: 17 residues. The junction had 11 bases not matched to a gene; V was cut back by 3 bases and J by 3 bases. The germline V gene has CDR1 LNHDA and CDR2 SQIVND (reference sequence). The CDR3 spells CASSISSQGTSNQPQHF. The CDR3 nucleotides read TGTGCCAGTAGTATTTCATCACAGGGGACCTCCAATCAGCCCCAGCATTTT.

The V and J genes are TRBV30 and TRBJ1-6, with 7 nucleotides matching TRBD1. This CDR3 is 15 amino acids long. The trim removed 4 bases at V and 9 bases at J, leaving 12 bases unmatched. Germline V CDR1 and CDR2: GTSNPN, SVGIG (reference sequence). As DNA, the CDR3 is TGTGCCTGGATAAAGGGACAGCCAAGGAGTTCACCCCTCCACTTT. As protein: CAWIKGQPRSSPLHF.

The count of this clone is one. CDR3 nucleotide sequence: TGTGCCAGCAGCCAAGAGTGGCCGAACTACGAGCAGTACTTC. Translation gives CASSQEWPNYEQYF. The J gene is TRBJ2-7, the V gene TRBV3-1 (or the pseudogene TRBV3-2); D is uncertain. In germline, CDR1 is LGHDT, CDR2 YNNKEL (reference sequence). CDR3 length: 14 residues. V lost 0 bases to trimming and J lost 3 bases, with 9 bases between them.

This sequence joins TRBV10-3 and TRBJ2-7; the D is unclear. This CDR3 spans 14 amino acids. Germline lookup yields CDR1 ENHRY and CDR2 SYGVKD. V was pared by 6 bases and J by 5 bases, with 17 bases between. The CDR3 DNA follows: TGTGCCATCAGCCGGCAGGTCACCGTCGACGAGCAGTACTTC. Encoded protein: CAISRQVTVDEQYF.

This clone was seen a single time. The chain carries TRBV5-1 and TRBJ2-7; TRBD2 is a possible D gene (7 bases). Trimming removed 0 bases from V and 1 base from J, with 11 bases in between. Germline CDR1 is SGHRS and CDR2 is YFSETQ. The CDR3 has 15 residues. The DNA for the CDR3 is TGCGCCAGCAGCTTGGAAGGGGGGGCATCCTACGAGCAGTACTTC. Translating gives CASSLEGGASYEQYF.

V is TRBV3-1 (or the pseudogene TRBV3-2) and J is TRBJ2-7; 10 bases are a match to TRBD1. The CDR3 covers 17 residues. With 4 bases clipped from V and 3 bases from J, the junction kept 12 bases outside the gene matches. CDR1 is LGHDT and CDR2 is YNNKEL in the germline V gene (reference sequence). The CDR3 loop reads CASSPDDGTGVDYEQYF. As DNA, the CDR3 is TGTGCCAGCAGCCCAGATGACGGGACAGGGGTTGACTACGAGCAGTACTTC.

This clone was counted between two and nine times. The chain combines TRBV6-6 with TRBJ2-1; D unresolved. The CDR3 length is 11 residues. Germline loops: CDR1 MNHNY, CDR2 SVGAGI (reference sequence). V gave up 2 bases and J gave up 8 bases, with 4 bases separating them. CDR3 amino acids: CASSYVDEQFF. DNA for the CDR3: TGTGCCAGCAGTTACGTAGATGAGCAGTTCTTC.

This rearrangement joins TRBV6-5 to TRBJ1-6; D is unresolved. With 7 bases removed from V and 8 bases from J, the gap between germline ends came to 18 bases. This CDR3 has 15 amino acids. Germline V gene lookup returns CDR1 MNHEY and CDR2 SVGAGI. The CDR3 coding sequence is TGTGCCAGCACCATATCCAGCTTCAGCGATTCACCCCTCCACTTT. Its translation: CASTISSFSDSPLHF.

This chain links TRBV7-8 with TRBJ1-4, with 7 bases lining up with TRBD1. This CDR3 is built from 16 residues. The V and J ends lost 3 bases and 5 bases, in that order; junction bases with no gene match: 9. Germline V gene data show CDR1 as SGHVS and CDR2 as FQNEAQ. CDR3 DNA: TGTGCCAGCAGCTTCGACTCGGGACAGAGAAATGAAAAACTGTTTTTT. Amino acid sequence: CASSFDSGQRNEKLFF.

The chain couples TRBV9 to TRBJ2-3; 9 bases are shared with TRBD2. With V trimmed by 4 bases and J by 0 bases, 12 bases remained unmatched. The CDR3 runs to 18 residues. In germline, CDR1 is SGDLS, CDR2 YYNGEE. CDR3 bases: TGTGCCAGCAGCCCTTGGGGCGGGGGGGCCTCTAGCACAGATACGCAGTATTTT. The encoded protein is CASSPWGGGASSTDTQYF.

V gene TRBV7-2 combines with J gene TRBJ1-1; D gene unclear. V lost 2 bases and J 0 bases, leaving 4 bases between the germline ends. The CDR3 covers 13 residues. Germline V gene data show CDR1 as SGHTA and CDR2 as FQGNSA. CDR3: CASSLSVNTEAFF. CDR3 in DNA: TGTGCCAGCAGCTTATCAGTGAACACTGAAGCTTTCTTT. Using reference TRBV7-2 and TRBJ1-1 for the parts outside the CDR3, the full variable domain is GAGVSQSPSNKVTEKGKDVELRCDPISGHTALYWYRQSLGQGLEFLIYFQGNSAPDKSGLPSDRFSAERTGGSVSTLTIQRTQQEDSAVYLCASSLSVNTEAFFGQGTRLTVV.

The chain employs TRBV5-1 and TRBJ2-5; D ambiguous. V was pared by 4 bases and J by 1 base, with 11 bases between. Per germline, CDR1 SGHRS and CDR2 YFSETQ. The CDR3 length is 14 residues. CDR3 bases: TGCGCCAGCAGCACAACACCTTCCCAAGAGACCCAGTACTTC. This encodes CASSTTPSQETQYF.

J is TRBJ1-2 and V is TRBV9; D possibly corresponds to TRBD1 (5 bases). The CDR3 is 15 amino acids. Trimming took off 3 bases at V and 8 bases at J, with 20 bases between the two ends. Germline V CDR1 and CDR2: SGDLS, YYNGEE. CDR3 residues: CASSDRKDNSGGYTF. CDR3 nucleotide sequence: TGTGCCAGCAGCGACCGAAAAGACAACTCAGGGGGCTACACCTTC.

This chain connects TRBV5-4 to TRBJ2-2; D is uncertain. V was shortened by 6 bases and J by 6 bases, with 9 bases between the two germline ends. The germline gives CDR1 SGHNT, CDR2 YYREEE (reference sequence). CDR3 size: 12 residues. In nucleotides, the CDR3 is TGTGCCAGCACCCGTGAGGCCGGGGAGCTGTTTTTT. As protein: CASTREAGELFF.

The V and J genes are TRBV6-5 and TRBJ2-3; D is perhaps TRBD2 (6 bases). The V end lost 0 bases, the J end lost 0 bases, and 7 bases lay between the germline ends. Germline V gene sequence: CDR1 MNHEY, CDR2 SVGAGI. CDR3 length equals 15 residues. The CDR3 protein is CASSYSGTSTDTQYF. The CDR3 DNA is TGTGCCAGCAGTTACTCGGGGACTAGCACAGATACGCAGTATTTT.

The chain uses TRBV7-2 and TRBJ2-1, with TRBD2 identical over 15 bases. The CDR3 sequence is 13 residues long. Germline trimming cut 3 bases from V and 12 bases from J; bases unmatched to any gene: 0. Germline V CDR1 and CDR2: SGHTA, FQGNSA. DNA of the CDR3: TGTGCCAGCAGCTTGGGACTAGCGGGGGGGCAGTTCTTC. This translates into CASSLGLAGGQFF.

This chain joins TRBV19 and TRBJ1-5; a possible D gene is TRBD1 (5 bases). CDR1 is LNHDA, CDR2 SQIVND, per germline (reference sequence). This CDR3 is 12 amino acids long. V lost 5 bases and J lost 10, with 12 bases in between. CDR3 bases: TGTGCCAGTAGTGGAGGGACGGGCCCCCAGCATTTT. The encoded protein is CASSGGTGPQHF.

CDR3 amino acids: CASSSSGTGANVLTF. CDR3 DNA sequence: TGTGCCAGCAGTTCGTCAGGGACTGGGGCCAACGTCCTGACTTTC. The V and J genes are TRBV28 and TRBJ2-6; D might be TRBD1 (5 bases). Germline V gives CDR1 MDHEN, CDR2 SYDVKM. The ends were cut back, 4 bases at V and 2 bases at J, with 9 bases in the middle. The CDR3 length is 15 residues.

This clone was observed once. The V and J genes are TRBV3-1 (or the pseudogene TRBV3-2) and TRBJ2-1, with TRBD2 as a possible D gene (6 bases). The ends were cut back, 4 bases at V and 9 bases at J, with 19 bases in the middle. This CDR3 is built from 15 residues. Germline V gives CDR1 LGHDT, CDR2 YNNKEL (reference sequence). As DNA, the CDR3 is TGTGCCAGCAGCCGCCCGGGACTGGGGGGTAGTGAGCAGTTCTTC. This gives the protein CASSRPGLGGSEQFF.

The chain has TRBV25-1 and TRBJ2-1, with 13 nucleotides matching TRBD2. The CDR3 length is 14 residues. V dropped 4 bases and J dropped 15; count of bases not matched to a gene: 9. The V gene's germline CDR1 is MGHDK and CDR2 SYGVNS. The CDR3 reads CASSAMTSGGKWFF. The CDR3 coding sequence is TGTGCCAGCAGTGCTATGACTAGCGGGGGGAAATGGTTCTTC.

This rearrangement joins TRBV12-5 to TRBJ1-1, with TRBD1 as a possible D gene (5 bases). This CDR3 spans 12 amino acids. The germline CDR1 and CDR2 sequences are LGHNT and FRNRAP. Trimming pared 6 bases from V and 6 bases from J, leaving 11 bases between. CDR3 nucleotide sequence: TGTGCTAGTGGACGTGCAGGGTCTGAAGCTTTCTTT. This encodes CASGRAGSEAFF.

The chain combines TRBV19 with TRBJ1-1; 8 nucleotides align to TRBD1. This CDR3 has 14 amino acids. CDR1 and CDR2 from the germline V gene are LNHDA and SQIVND (reference sequence). Germline trimming cut 7 bases from V and 4 bases from J; bases unmatched to any gene: 8. The CDR3 region is CASMDRATFTEAFF. CDR3 coding DNA: TGTGCCAGTATGGACAGGGCTACTTTCACTGAAGCTTTCTTT.

V is TRBV6-5 and J is TRBJ1-4; no reliable D call. The V end was cut by 4 bases, the J end by 7 bases, with 13 bases between. The CDR3 covers 14 residues. Germline CDR1 MNHEY, CDR2 SVGAGI. CDR3 nucleotides: TGTGCCAGCAGTTCCAGCGGGCCGGGTGAAAAACTGTTTTTT. Translation gives CASSSSGPGEKLFF.

V and J are TRBV5-1 and TRBJ2-7; TRBD2 agrees at 8 bases. The CDR3 covers 17 residues. J gave up 1 base and V 4 bases, and 13 bases lay outside the gene matches. Germline-derived CDR1 and CDR2 are SGHRS and YFSETQ. This CDR3 reads CASSVSGVPPLSYEQYF. CDR3 coding DNA: TGCGCCAGCAGCGTTAGCGGGGTCCCGCCGTTGTCCTACGAGCAGTACTTC.

V usage is TRBV5-1 and J usage is TRBJ1-2; TRBD1 is a possible D gene (6 bases). Germline V CDR1 and CDR2: SGHRS, YFSETQ. This CDR3 is built from 13 residues. Trimming cost V 0 bases and J 8 bases, with 11 bases left between them. CDR3 in amino acids: CASSLEQGQGYTF. For the CDR3, the DNA is TGCGCCAGCAGCTTGGAACAGGGTCAGGGCTACACCTTC.

This sequence joins TRBV18 and TRBJ1-5; D perhaps matches TRBD1 (6 bases). Germline values: CDR1 KGHSH, CDR2 LQKENI. Trimming pared 8 bases from V and 5 bases from J, leaving 13 bases between. The CDR3 runs to 13 residues. The CDR3 nucleotides read TGTGCCAGCACCACAGGGTGGGATCAGCCCCAGCATTTT. Amino acids: CASTTGWDQPQHF.